This T cell receptor beta chain emerged from a study of graft-versus-host responses after intestinal transplantation. The overall study: Induction with anti-thymocyte globulin, then tacrolimus and steroids for around three years, was given to all recipients.

The CDR3 covers 14 residues. Germline assignment: CDR1 SGHRS and CDR2 YFSETQ. V lost 4 bases and J lost 2, with 10 bases in between. The repertoire was sequenced with immunoSEQ multiplex PCR; TCRdb's copy has only in-frame clones and lacks some. Seen here are roughly 99,000 clones, 80% to 95% observed once, and the top ten hold around 0.067%. Overall study results and limits: High graft-versus-host to host-versus-graft clonal ratios were seen in allografts of patients with graft-donor T cell macrochimerism.

Comments on this clone: The antigen remains unidentified.

The clonotype was recovered from a human donor who was the organ donor for an intestinal transplant. Sequencing used unstimulated CD8+ T cells sorted from spleen or lymph node cells, obtained before transplant. V and J are TRBV5-1 and TRBJ1-5, with unresolved D. CDR3 region: CASSPNSGNQPQHF. In DNA, the CDR3 is TGCGCCAGCAGCCCGAACAGTGGCAATCAGCCCCAGCATTTT.